This section outlines one TCR beta chain sequence together with its context. These data belong to a study of blood T cell repertoires in COVID-19. Measured with immunoSEQ multiplex PCR; TCRdb has only the in-frame clones, and not every one. Of 450,000 or so clones listed, 70% to 90% were seen once; the top ten hold roughly 0.87%. V lost 5 bases and J 2 bases, leaving 15 bases between the germline ends. CDR3 length: 15 residues. Germline values: CDR1 KGHSH, CDR2 LQKENI. The chain couples TRBV18 to TRBJ2-5; perhaps TRBD1 as D (5 bases). The sequenced material came from peripheral blood. This receptor was taken from a man younger than 35 with COVID-19, enrolled during active disease. The CDR3 DNA follows: TGTGCCAGCTCATATATGGGGCGTCTACAAGAGACCCAGTACTTC. Protein sequence: CASSYMGRLQETQYF.